The 13 T cell receptor beta chains below come from one sample, sequenced in a study of technical replicates of blood from a few donors. Sequencing was performed with immunoSEQ multiplex PCR; in TCRdb, only in-frame clones are kept and a portion is missing. This table has some 80,000 clones, 95% appearing once. The specimen was T cells isolated from PBMCs. These receptors came from a human donor in good health.

The gene calls are TRBV5-4 and TRBJ2-5; TRBD2 is a possible D gene (5 bases). This CDR3 has 11 residues. Germline V gene sequence: CDR1 SGHNT, CDR2 YYREEE (reference sequence). The V end lost 6 bases, the J end lost 4 bases, and 7 bases lay between the germline ends. The CDR3 region has the DNA TGTGCCAGCAATGGAGGAGAGACCCAGTACTTC. Translated: CASNGGETQYF.

This clone was seen only once. This rearrangement joins TRBV18 to TRBJ1-1, with 7 bases that match TRBD1. V was pared by 4 bases and J by 6 bases, with 8 bases of the junction left unmatched. The CDR3 covers 14 residues. Germline V lookup: CDR1 KGHSH, CDR2 LQKENI. CDR3 region: CASSQERQGAEAFF. The CDR3 DNA reads TGTGCCAGCTCACAAGAACGCCAGGGGGCTGAAGCTTTCTTT.

The J gene is TRBJ1-1, the V gene TRBV7-9; D is ambiguous. V shed 5 bases and J shed 1 base, with 20 bases lying between them. This CDR3 region has 17 residues. CDR1 is SEHNR and CDR2 is FQNEAQ in the germline V gene (reference sequence). The DNA for the CDR3 is TGTGCCAGCAGCCCCGACCTGGAGGGATCTTGGAACACTGAAGCTTTCTTT. Translating it yields CASSPDLEGSWNTEAFF.

V and J are TRBV4-3 and TRBJ2-2, with D tentatively TRBD1 (6 bases). Trimming shortened V by 8 bases and J by 5 bases, and 15 bases separated the two germline ends. The germline gives CDR1 LGHNA, CDR2 YSLEER. CDR3 length: 14 amino acids. As DNA, the CDR3 is TGCGCCAGCGGAAGGGGGTCTTCGACCGGGGAGCTGTTTTTT. It encodes CASGRGSSTGELFF.

V and J are TRBV10-1 and TRBJ2-7, with 14 bases that match TRBD2. Trimming at V came to 2 bases and at J to 6 bases, leaving 24 bases not matched to a gene. CDR3 size: 22 residues. Germline V gene sequence: CDR1 WNHNN, CDR2 SYGVQD (reference sequence). The CDR3 loop is CASSESGFRTSGRILPNCEQYF. The DNA for the CDR3 is TGCGCCAGCAGTGAGAGCGGCTTCAGGACTAGCGGGAGGATCCTCCCTAATTGCGAGCAGTACTTC.

V gene TRBV7-2 combines with J gene TRBJ2-1, with D perhaps TRBD2 (5 bases). The V gene lost 2 bases and the J gene lost 12 bases, with 11 bases spanning the gap. This CDR3 contains 12 residues. Germline V gene data show CDR1 as SGHTA and CDR2 as FQGNSA. CDR3 in DNA: TGTGCCAGCAGCTTATATCTTGCGGGGCAGTTCTTC. Its protein product is CASSLYLAGQFF.

The chain is built from TRBV11-1 and TRBJ2-1; 7 positions agree with TRBD2. The CDR3 extends over 14 amino acids. In germline, CDR1 is SGHAT, CDR2 FQDESV (reference sequence). V shed 4 bases, J shed 4 bases, and the junction held 4 bases outside the gene matches. The CDR3 region is CASSSSGPYNEQFF. CDR3 nucleotide sequence: TGTGCCAGCAGCTCTAGCGGACCTTACAATGAGCAGTTCTTC.

This clone came up once. The V gene is TRBV6-1, the J gene TRBJ1-1; D uncertain. The V and J ends lost 4 bases and 11 bases respectively, with 14 bases between them. This CDR3 contains 12 residues. The germline gives CDR1 MNHNS, CDR2 SASEGT. In DNA form, the CDR3 reads TGTGCCAGCAGTGGAGAGGGCATGGGGGCTTTCTTT. Protein: CASSGEGMGAFF.

V and J are TRBV6-1 and TRBJ1-4; TRBD1 matches 7 bases. Germline loops: CDR1 MNHNS, CDR2 SASEGT. This CDR3 spans 16 amino acids. V gave up 4 bases and J gave up 7 bases; unmatched junction bases: 12. Written as DNA, the CDR3 is TGTGCCAGCAGTGGAGGGGGGACAGAGGTCGGTGAAAAACTGTTTTTT. Translated: CASSGGGTEVGEKLFF.

V and J are TRBV5-4 and TRBJ1-6; D perhaps matches TRBD1 (6 bases). CDR1 and CDR2 (germline): SGHNT, YYREEE (reference sequence). CDR3 size: 16 residues. V was trimmed by 2 bases and J by 14 bases, leaving 23 bases between them. The CDR3 nucleotides read TGTGCCAGCAGCTTTTCACCGGGCTCAGGGGTCGTCACCCTCCACTTT. Encoded protein: CASSFSPGSGVVTLHF. Complete variable domain (other parts from reference TRBV5-4 and TRBJ1-6): ETGVTQSPTHLIKTRGQQVTLRCSSQSGHNTVSWYQQALGQGPQFIFQYYREEENGRGNFPPRFSGLQFPNYSSELNVNALELDDSALYLCASSFSPGSGVVTLHFGNGTRLTVT.

The gene calls are TRBV29-1 and TRBJ2-1; 9 nucleotides agree with TRBD2. The CDR3 totals 14 residues. Germline V CDR1 and CDR2: SQVTM, ANQGSEA. Trimming at V came to 6 bases and at J to 8 bases, leaving 11 bases not matched to a gene. The DNA for the CDR3 is TGCAGCGTGGGTGGTAGCGGGAGTACCCATGAGCAGTTCTTC. This encodes CSVGGSGSTHEQFF.

The chain recombines TRBV4-1 with TRBJ2-7; no clear D gene. V gave up 0 bases and J gave up 0 bases, with 9 bases separating them. The CDR3 runs 15 residues. CDR1 and CDR2 (germline): MGHRA, YSYEKL. Here the CDR3 DNA reads TGCGCCAGCAGCCAAGAGGCCACCCACTCCTACGAGCAGTACTTC. Translated: CASSQEATHSYEQYF.

The chain links TRBV27 to TRBJ2-7; the D gene is possibly TRBD2 (6 bases). V was trimmed by 6 bases and J by 2 bases, leaving 20 bases between them. In germline, CDR1 is MNHEY, CDR2 SMNVEV (reference sequence). The CDR3 totals 16 residues. CDR3 loop: CASSLIGSGRPYEQYF. CDR3 coding DNA: TGTGCCAGCAGCTTAATTGGGAGCGGGCGACCCTACGAGCAGTACTTC.